The source of this T cell receptor (beta chain) is a study of T cell responses to AZD1222 COVID-19 vaccine. Study findings and constraints: Donors were mostly white British, more females; clonal diversity possibly underestimated. Spike-wide coverage was observed for vaccine-associated CD4 TCRs, with dominant responses at 160-218 and 743-854. Close to half of spike-specific TCRs reportedly recognize unmutated variant regions. Baseline serology detected seropositivity in only five to seven AZD1222 recipients.

Method: immunoSEQ multiplex PCR; TCRdb's copy keeps in-frame clones and lacks some. Here the sample spans roughly 260,000 clones, approximately 93% being singletons. On this clone itself: The target antigen is unknown.

Germline loops: CDR1 ENHRY, CDR2 SYGVKD. Between the trimmed V and J ends, which lost 0 bases and 0 bases, there was a span of 12 bases. The CDR3 spans 17 residues. The source was peripheral blood, collected on day 0 of AZD1222 vaccination. The chain combines TRBV10-3 with TRBJ1-3; D gene ambiguous. The sequence was obtained from an adult in good health. CDR3 sequence (DNA): TGTGCCATCAGTGAGTCGAACGGCGGGAACTCTGGAAACACCATATATTTT. It encodes CAISESNGGNSGNTIYF.